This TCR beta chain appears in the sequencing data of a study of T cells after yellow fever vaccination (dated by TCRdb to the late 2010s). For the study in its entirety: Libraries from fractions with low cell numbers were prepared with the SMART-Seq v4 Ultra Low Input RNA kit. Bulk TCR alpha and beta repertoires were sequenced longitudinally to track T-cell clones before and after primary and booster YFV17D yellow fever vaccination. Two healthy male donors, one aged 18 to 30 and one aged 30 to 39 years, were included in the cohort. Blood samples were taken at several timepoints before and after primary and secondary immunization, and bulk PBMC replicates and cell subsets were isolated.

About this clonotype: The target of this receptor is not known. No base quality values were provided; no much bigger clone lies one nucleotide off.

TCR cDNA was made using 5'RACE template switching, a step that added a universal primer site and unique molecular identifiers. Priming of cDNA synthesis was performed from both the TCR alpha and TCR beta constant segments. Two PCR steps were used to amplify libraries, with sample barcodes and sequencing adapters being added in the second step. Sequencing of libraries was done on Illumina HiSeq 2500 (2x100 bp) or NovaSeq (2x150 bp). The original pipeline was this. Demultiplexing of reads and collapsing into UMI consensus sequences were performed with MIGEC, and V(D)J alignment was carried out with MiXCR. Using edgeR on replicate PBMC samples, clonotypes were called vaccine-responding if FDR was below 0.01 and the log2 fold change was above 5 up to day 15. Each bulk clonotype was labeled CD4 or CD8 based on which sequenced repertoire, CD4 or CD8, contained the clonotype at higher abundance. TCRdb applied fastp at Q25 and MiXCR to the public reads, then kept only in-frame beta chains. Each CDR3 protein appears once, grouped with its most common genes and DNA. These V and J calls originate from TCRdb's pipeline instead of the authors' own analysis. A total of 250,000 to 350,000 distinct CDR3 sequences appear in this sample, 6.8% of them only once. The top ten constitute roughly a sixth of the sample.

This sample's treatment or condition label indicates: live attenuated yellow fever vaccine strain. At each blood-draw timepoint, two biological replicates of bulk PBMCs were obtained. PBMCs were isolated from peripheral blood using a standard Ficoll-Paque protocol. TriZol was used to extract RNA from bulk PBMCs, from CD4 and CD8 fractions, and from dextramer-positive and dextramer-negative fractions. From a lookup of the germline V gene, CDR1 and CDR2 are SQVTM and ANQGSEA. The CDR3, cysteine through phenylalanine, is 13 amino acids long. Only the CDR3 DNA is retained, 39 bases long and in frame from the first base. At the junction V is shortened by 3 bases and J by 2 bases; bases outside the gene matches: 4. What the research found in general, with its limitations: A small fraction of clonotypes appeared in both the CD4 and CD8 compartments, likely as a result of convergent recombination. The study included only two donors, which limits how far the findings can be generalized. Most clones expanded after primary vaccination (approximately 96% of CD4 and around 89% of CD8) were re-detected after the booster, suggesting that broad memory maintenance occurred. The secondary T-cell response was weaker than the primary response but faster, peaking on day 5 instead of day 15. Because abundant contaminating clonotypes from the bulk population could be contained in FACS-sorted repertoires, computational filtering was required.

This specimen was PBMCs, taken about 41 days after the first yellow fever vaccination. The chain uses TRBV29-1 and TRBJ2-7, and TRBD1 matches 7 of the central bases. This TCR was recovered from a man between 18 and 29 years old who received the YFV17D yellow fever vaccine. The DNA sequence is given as TGCAGCGTTGAGACAGGGAGCCCCTACGAGCAGTACTTC. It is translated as CSVETGSPYEQYF.